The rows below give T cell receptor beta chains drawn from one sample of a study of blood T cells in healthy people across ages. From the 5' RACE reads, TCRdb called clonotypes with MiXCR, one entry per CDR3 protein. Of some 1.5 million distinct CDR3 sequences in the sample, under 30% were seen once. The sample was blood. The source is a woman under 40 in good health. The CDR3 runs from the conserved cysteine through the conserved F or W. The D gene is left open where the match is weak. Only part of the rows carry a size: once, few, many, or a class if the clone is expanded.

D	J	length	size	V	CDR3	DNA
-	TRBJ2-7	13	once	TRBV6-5	CASSVSERTEQYF	TGTGCCAGCAGTGTCTCAGAAAGGACCGAGCAGTACTTC
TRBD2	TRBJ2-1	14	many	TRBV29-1	CSALGAGDYNEQFF	TGCAGCGCGTTAGGAGCGGGGGACTACAATGAGCAGTTCTTC
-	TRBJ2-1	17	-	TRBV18	CASSTLNPTALRNEQFF	TGTGCCAGCTCAACTCTGAACCCGACAGCCCTTCGGAATGAGCAGTTCTTC
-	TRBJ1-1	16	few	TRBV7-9	CASSLGRGWGNTEAFF	TGTGCCAGCAGCTTAGGTCGGGGATGGGGGAACACTGAAGCTTTCTTT
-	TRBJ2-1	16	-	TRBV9	CASSVDGMRRGGEQFF	TGTGCCAGCAGCGTAGATGGTATGCGGAGGGGAGGTGAGCAGTTCTTC
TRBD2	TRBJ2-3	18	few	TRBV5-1	CVSSFSGWTSGFTDTQYF	TGCGTCAGCAGCTTTTCCGGATGGACTAGCGGGTTCACAGATACGCAGTATTTT
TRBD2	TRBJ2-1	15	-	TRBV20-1	CSAATGREPRDEQFF	TGCAGTGCAGCAACGGGGCGGGAGCCAAGGGATGAGCAGTTCTTC
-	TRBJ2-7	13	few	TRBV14	CASSQGPGREQYF	TGTGCCAGCAGCCAAGGTCCAGGGCGGGAGCAGTACTTC
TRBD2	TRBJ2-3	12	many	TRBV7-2	CASEAGGMSQYF	TGTGCCAGCGAGGCGGGAGGGATGTCGCAGTATTTT
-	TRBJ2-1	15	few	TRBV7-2	CASSLEGWGSHEQFF	TGTGCCAGCAGCTTAGAGGGTTGGGGTTCCCATGAGCAGTTCTTC
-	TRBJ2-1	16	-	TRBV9	CASSVSSPGCYNEQFF	TGTGCCAGCAGCGTATCCAGCCCTGGTTGTTACAATGAGCAGTTCTTC
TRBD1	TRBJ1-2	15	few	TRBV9	CASSGWDSGDYGYTF	TGTGCCAGCAGCGGATGGGACAGCGGGGACTATGGCTACACCTTC
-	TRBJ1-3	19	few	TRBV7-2	CASRLSGTGFATIGDTIYF	TGTGCCAGCAGACTGTCCGGGACGGGCTTTGCGACGATCGGGGACACCATATATTTT
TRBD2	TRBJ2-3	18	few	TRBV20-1	CSASMGLAGDRYQDTQYF	TGCAGTGCTTCCATGGGACTAGCGGGAGATCGGTATCAAGATACGCAGTATTTT
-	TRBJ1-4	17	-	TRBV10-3	CAISETGLSATNEKLFF	TGTGCCATCAGTGAAACGGGACTTAGTGCAACTAATGAAAAACTGTTTTTT
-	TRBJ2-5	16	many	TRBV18	CASSPLGAVTGETQYF	TGTGCCAGCTCACCACTTGGGGCCGTCACTGGAGAGACCCAGTACTTC